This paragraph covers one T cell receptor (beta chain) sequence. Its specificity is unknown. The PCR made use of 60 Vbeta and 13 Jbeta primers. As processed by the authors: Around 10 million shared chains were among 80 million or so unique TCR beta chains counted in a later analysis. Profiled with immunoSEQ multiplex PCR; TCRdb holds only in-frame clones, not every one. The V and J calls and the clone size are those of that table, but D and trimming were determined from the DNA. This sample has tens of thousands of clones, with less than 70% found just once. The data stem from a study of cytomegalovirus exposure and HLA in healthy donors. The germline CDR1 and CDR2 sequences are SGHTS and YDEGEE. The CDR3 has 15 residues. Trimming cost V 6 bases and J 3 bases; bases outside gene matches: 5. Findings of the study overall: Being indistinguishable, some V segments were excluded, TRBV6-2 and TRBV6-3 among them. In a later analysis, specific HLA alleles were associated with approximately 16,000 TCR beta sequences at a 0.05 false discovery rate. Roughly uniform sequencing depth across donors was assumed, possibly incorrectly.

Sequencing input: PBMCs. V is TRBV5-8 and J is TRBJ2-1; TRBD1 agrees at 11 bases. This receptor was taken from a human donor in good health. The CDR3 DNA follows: TGTGCCAGCAACCAGGACAGGGGGCTCTACAATGAGCAGTTCTTC. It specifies CASNQDRGLYNEQFF.